The rows below give T cell receptor beta chains drawn from one sample of a study of Graves' ophthalmopathy and Graves' hyperthyroidism. TCRdb re-derived calls from the multiplex PCR reads in MiXCR, one entry per CDR3 protein. The table includes about 400,000 distinct CDR3 sequences, about a sixth detected once. The sample was peripheral blood. Source of these receptors: a woman younger than 35 with Graves' ophthalmopathy. Each CDR3 is given with its conserved first and last residue. Each record gives: J gene, clone size, V gene, D gene, CDR3 DNA, CDR3 protein. D genes are given only for firm matches. Rows may omit the clone size; those that give it use once, few, many or a size class.

>TRBJ1-4|many|TRBV28|NA
TGTGCCAGCAGCCGGGACAACATGTTTTTT
CASSRDNMFF
>TRBJ2-5|NA|TRBV6-1|TRBD2
TGTGCCAGCAGTCCCCTAGCGGGAGGGCCTTCCCAAGAGACCCAGTACTTC
CASSPLAGGPSQETQYF
>TRBJ1-3|NA|TRBV6-1|NA
TGTGCCAGCATTCCATCGTGGGGCTCTGGAAACACCATATATTTT
CASIPSWGSGNTIYF
>TRBJ1-6|many|TRBV28|NA
TGTGCCAGCAGACTACCCGAAAATTCACCCCTCCACTTT
CASRLPENSPLHF
>TRBJ1-1|many|TRBV28|TRBD1
TGTGCCAGCAGTCGACGGACAGGGATTACTGAAGCTTTCTTT
CASSRRTGITEAFF
>TRBJ2-5|many|TRBV7-7|NA
TGTGCTAGCAGCTTGACAGCTAAGTACCAAGAGACCCAGTACTTC
CASSLTAKYQETQYF
>TRBJ1-2|NA|TRBV19|TRBD1
TGTGCCAGTAGTATTGGGACAGGGCGCTATGGCTACACCTTC
CASSIGTGRYGYTF
>TRBJ2-7|once|TRBV6-2/TRBV6-3|NA
TGTGCCAGCAGTTACGGAATAAGCGAGCAGTACTTC
CASSYGISEQYF
>TRBJ1-3|NA|TRBV3-1|NA
TGTGCCAGCAGCCAAGATCCGACGGTTTCTGGAAACACCATATATTTT
CASSQDPTVSGNTIYF
>TRBJ2-2|many|TRBV11-2|NA
TGTGCTACCGTGGGCTCCGGGGAGCTGTTTTTT
CATVGSGELFF
>TRBJ1-1|many|TRBV6-5|TRBD1
TGTGCCAGCAGGGGGACAGGGGTTTTGAGCGCTGAAGCTTTCTTT
CASRGTGVLSAEAFF
>TRBJ2-7|many|TRBV20-1|NA
TGCAGTGCTGACAACTCCTACGAGCAGTACTTC
CSADNSYEQYF
>TRBJ1-1|NA|TRBV18|NA
TGTGCCAGCAGACGACGGACGAACACTGAAGCTTTCTTT
CASRRRTNTEAFF
>TRBJ1-1|many|TRBV4-3|TRBD1
TGCGCCAGCAGCCAAGTCATGACAGGGGGGTCTTGGGCTGAAGCTTTCTTT
CASSQVMTGGSWAEAFF